Each of the 31 T cell receptor beta chains below was sequenced from the same sample in a study of post-analysis software for immune sequencing data. These TCRs are of unknown antigen specificity. Whole-study findings and limits: Controls had lower frequencies than patients of roughly five TRBV segments, which included TRBV5-6, TRBV5-1 and TRBV20-1.

Incorporated into the TCR beta cDNA libraries were unique molecular identifiers, which served to reduce PCR and sequencing biases. A single record per CDR3 protein comes from TCRdb applying MiXCR to the PCR reads. This sample yields about 770,000 distinct CDR3 sequences, of which around 42% are seen a single time; 4.9% belongs to the top ten. Sequencing used blood. These receptors were taken from a girl aged 5-17 years with multiple sclerosis.

This clonotype was observed a handful of times. The chain combines TRBV6-2 or TRBV6-3 with TRBJ1-2, with a possible D match to TRBD1 (5 bases). The CDR3 is made up of 11 amino acids. The germline V gene has CDR1 MNHEY and CDR2 SVGEGT. V lost 8 bases to trimming and J lost 3 bases, with 7 bases between them. CDR3 DNA: TGTGCCAGCCTACAGGACTATGGCTACACCTTC. Protein sequence: CASLQDYGYTF.

This chain joins TRBV4-2 and TRBJ1-2, with D unclear. This CDR3 contains 13 residues. Trimming shortened V by 0 bases and J by 9 bases, and 11 bases separated the two germline ends. CDR1 LGHNA and CDR2 YNFKEQ come from the germline V gene. CDR3 in DNA: TGTGCCAGCAGCCAAGACCTAAAACTTAGCTACACCTTC. Its protein product is CASSQDLKLSYTF.

The chain recombines TRBV29-1 with TRBJ1-1; D is undetermined. This CDR3 spans 13 amino acids. The germline gives CDR1 SQVTM, CDR2 ANQGSEA. Trimming took 5 bases from V and 5 from J, leaving 15 bases between them. CDR3 DNA sequence: TGCAGCGTTCGTTCGCGTCTGGAGACTGAAGCTTTCTTT. Translating it yields CSVRSRLETEAFF.

This clonotype was detected a few times. The rearrangement joins TRBV29-1 to TRBJ1-4, with a tentative D call TRBD1 (6 bases). Trimming stripped 0 bases from V and 5 bases from J, with 13 bases between. This CDR3 region has 15 residues. Germline V gene lookup returns CDR1 SQVTM and CDR2 ANQGSEA. CDR3 sequence: CSVEDGGGANEKLFF. The DNA of the CDR3 is TGCAGCGTTGAAGATGGGGGGGGCGCAAATGAAAAACTGTTTTTT.

The V call is TRBV7-2, the J call TRBJ1-1; D not resolved. Trimming shortened V by 3 bases and J by 1 base, and 12 bases separated the two germline ends. The CDR3 has 15 residues. Germline V gene lookup returns CDR1 SGHTA and CDR2 FQGNSA. The CDR3 DNA reads TGTGCCAGCAGCTTTCAGGACTTTCCGAACACTGAAGCTTTCTTT. Translation gives CASSFQDFPNTEAFF.

The gene calls are TRBV25-1 and TRBJ2-5; a possible D gene is TRBD1 (5 bases). Germline CDR1 and CDR2: MGHDK and SYGVNS. Between the trimmed V and J ends, which lost 4 bases and 4 bases, there was a span of 13 bases. This CDR3 has 14 amino acids. CDR3 nucleotides: TGTGCCAGCAGTGTCTCAGGGATGGGAGAGACCCAGTACTTC. Translation: CASSVSGMGETQYF. The entire variable domain, with the rest obtained from reference TRBV25-1 and TRBJ2-5, is as follows: EADIYQTPRYLVIGTGKKITLECSQTMGHDKMYWYQQDPGMELHLIHYSYGVNSTEKGDLSSESTVSRIRTEHFPLTLESARPSHTSQYLCASSVSGMGETQYFGPGTRLLVL.

This chain uses TRBV6-2 or TRBV6-3 with TRBJ1-1, with D possibly TRBD1 on 5 matching bases. Looked up from germline, CDR1 is MNHEY and CDR2 is SVGEGT. With 6 bases removed from V and 5 bases from J, the gap between germline ends came to 19 bases. The CDR3 consists of 15 residues. The CDR3 reads CASSPYNWTRTEAFF. In DNA form, the CDR3 reads TGTGCCAGCAGCCCTTACAATTGGACACGGACTGAAGCTTTCTTT.

V is TRBV29-1 and J is TRBJ2-5; D perhaps matches TRBD1 (8 bases). The DNA matches TRBJ2-7 better at its end, which makes the J call doubtful. CDR1 and CDR2 from the germline V gene are SQVTM and ANQGSEA. The CDR3 is 11 amino acids. The DNA for the CDR3 is TGCAGCGTTACAGGGGGGGACGAGCAGTACTTC. Encoded protein: CSVTGGDEQYF.

The DNA of the CDR3 is TGTGCCAGCAGCCCCGGGACAGGGGACGGGGGTAACTATGGCTACACCTTC. Amino acids: CASSPGTGDGGNYGYTF. V gene TRBV6-1 combines with J gene TRBJ1-2; 10 nucleotides agree with TRBD1. The germline CDR1 and CDR2 sequences are MNHNS and SASEGT. The CDR3 spans 17 residues. With 6 bases clipped from V and 1 base from J, the junction kept 11 bases outside the gene matches.

This clonotype turned up a few times. This chain links TRBV7-2 with TRBJ2-7, with 13 bases lining up with TRBD2. The V segment lost 2 bases and the J segment 0 bases; nucleotides outside the gene matches: 7. In germline, CDR1 is SGHTA, CDR2 FQGNSA. The CDR3 is 18 residues long. CDR3 region: CASSLRTSGGPTSYEQYF. The CDR3 DNA reads TGTGCCAGCAGCTTAAGGACTAGCGGGGGACCCACCTCCTACGAGCAGTACTTC.

Only one count was recorded for this clonotype. The CDR3 DNA follows: TGCGCCAGCAGGAGGGCCTACCGGAACACTGAAGCTTTCTTT. It encodes CASRRAYRNTEAFF. The chain carries TRBV5-1 and TRBJ1-1, with D hard to call. V was cut by 5 bases and J by 1 base, with 12 bases left in between. The CDR3 sequence is 14 residues long. Germline V gene sequence: CDR1 SGHRS, CDR2 YFSETQ.

This clonotype came up a few times. The rearrangement links TRBV7-8 to TRBJ2-5, with D possibly being TRBD1 (5 bases). Germline values: CDR1 SGHVS, CDR2 FQNEAQ. This CDR3 comprises 15 residues. V dropped 2 bases and J dropped 5 bases, with 15 bases sitting between them. The CDR3 region has the DNA TGTGCCAGCAGCTTAAGGTGGCAGGGTGCTGAGACCCAGTACTTC. Translating it yields CASSLRWQGAETQYF.

The chain links TRBV20-1 to TRBJ2-7, with a tentative D call TRBD2 (6 bases). V dropped 0 bases and J dropped 3 bases, with 12 bases sitting between them. The CDR3 covers 14 residues. The germline gives CDR1 DFQATT, CDR2 SNEGSKA (reference sequence). Written as DNA, the CDR3 is TGCAGTGCTAGAGATGTGGGACTTAACTACGAGCAGTACTTC. It yields the protein CSARDVGLNYEQYF.

The chain carries TRBV4-1 and TRBJ2-7, with 9 bases fitting TRBD2. The CDR3 contains 14 residues. The ends lost 0 bases at V and 5 bases at J; junction bases unmatched: 2. Looked up from germline, CDR1 is MGHRA and CDR2 is YSYEKL. CDR3 residues: CASSQDQREDEQYF. The DNA of the CDR3 is TGCGCCAGCAGCCAAGATCAGCGGGAGGACGAGCAGTACTTC.

J is TRBJ2-7 and V is TRBV20-1; D gene ambiguous. The length of the CDR3 is 14 residues. In germline, CDR1 is DFQATT, CDR2 SNEGSKA (reference sequence). V lost 3 bases to trimming and J lost 0 bases, with 12 bases between them. The CDR3 DNA follows: TGCAGTGCTAGCGGGCGAACTCCCTCCTACGAGCAGTACTTC. Amino acids: CSASGRTPSYEQYF.

The chain combines TRBV6-1 with TRBJ1-5; 7 bases are a match to TRBD1. J gave up 7 bases and V 6 bases, and 9 bases lay outside the gene matches. In germline, CDR1 is MNHNS, CDR2 SASEGT. This CDR3 is 14 amino acids long. The DNA of the CDR3 is TGTGCCAGCAGCTCGACAGGGACGGGGCAGCCCCAGCATTTT. Translated: CASSSTGTGQPQHF.

This clonotype appeared a few times. J is TRBJ2-7 and V is TRBV4-3, with 9 bases identical to TRBD2. The CDR3 covers 15 residues. The V gene end was trimmed by 1 base and the J gene end by 3 bases; junction bases not matched to a gene: 4. CDR1 LGHNA and CDR2 YSLEER come from the germline V gene. The CDR3 region is CASSQGTTSGYEQYF. The CDR3 bases are TGCGCCAGCAGCCAAGGTACGACTAGCGGCTACGAGCAGTACTTC.

The chain carries TRBV7-3 and TRBJ1-1; possible D gene TRBD1, 6 bases. The CDR3 sequence is 14 residues long. V was shortened by 5 bases and J by 10 bases, with 20 bases between the two germline ends. Germline assignment: CDR1 SGHTA and CDR2 FQGTGA. In DNA form, the CDR3 reads TGTGCCAGCAGCCCCGACAGTGGGGGCGGGGGAGCTTTCTTT. Translated: CASSPDSGGGGAFF.

This clonotype was picked up a small number of times. The V gene is TRBV12-3 or TRBV12-4, the J gene TRBJ2-5, with TRBD2 matching 13 bases. Losses at the gene ends were 2 bases for V and 5 bases for J; bases not matched to a gene: 5. The CDR3 has 16 residues. The CDR3 DNA follows: TGTGCCAGCAGTTTATACGGACTAGCGGGAGATGAGACCCAGTACTTC. It encodes CASSLYGLAGDETQYF.

This clonotype was counted a single time. The chain employs TRBV10-3 and TRBJ2-1; 9 bases agree with TRBD2. The trim removed 7 bases at V and 6 bases at J, leaving 4 bases unmatched. The CDR3 has 13 residues. Germline CDR1 ENHRY, CDR2 SYGVKD. In DNA form, the CDR3 reads TGTGCCATCACTAGCGGGGCGACCAATGAGCAGTTCTTC. Protein: CAITSGATNEQFF.

The chain recombines TRBV20-1 with TRBJ2-1; possible D gene TRBD2, 6 bases. The CDR3 totals 14 residues. V was clipped by 3 bases and J by 4 bases, with 13 bases between them. Per germline, CDR1 DFQATT and CDR2 SNEGSKA (reference sequence). CDR3: CSASRGTGYNEQFF. CDR3 coding DNA: TGCAGTGCTAGTCGCGGGACCGGGTACAATGAGCAGTTCTTC.

This chain uses TRBV2 with TRBJ1-1; D is ambiguous. Trimming removed 1 base from V and 1 base from J, with 7 bases in between. The CDR3 is 14 amino acids. Germline V CDR1 and CDR2: SNHLY, FYNNEI. CDR3 sequence: CASSEVTQNTEAFF. CDR3 bases: TGTGCCAGCAGTGAAGTGACACAGAACACTGAAGCTTTCTTT.

The chain carries TRBV6-5 and TRBJ2-1; D is ambiguous. V was pared by 6 bases and J by 10 bases, with 19 bases between. Per germline, CDR1 MNHEY and CDR2 SVGAGI. The CDR3 loop spans 14 amino acids. CDR3 amino acids: CASRPGSVSLEQFF. For the CDR3, the DNA is TGTGCCAGCAGGCCCGGGTCAGTCTCCCTCGAGCAGTTCTTC.

This clonotype was detected once. CDR3 amino acids: CSAPSGHEQFF. The CDR3 region has the DNA TGCAGCGCCCCGAGCGGGCATGAGCAGTTCTTC. This rearrangement joins TRBV29-1 to TRBJ2-1, with a weak D call TRBD2 (6 bases). Trimming removed 7 bases from V and 8 bases from J, with 12 bases in between. The CDR3 is made up of 11 amino acids. Germline lookup yields CDR1 SQVTM and CDR2 ANQGSEA.

Written as DNA, the CDR3 is TGTGCCAGCAGCTTCGATAGTCTAGCGGAACCCTACGAGCAGTACTTC. As protein: CASSFDSLAEPYEQYF. The V call is TRBV7-2, the J call TRBJ2-7; 7 bases agree with TRBD2. The trim removed 3 bases at V and 2 bases at J, leaving 10 bases unmatched. The CDR3 length is 16 residues. Germline lookup yields CDR1 SGHTA and CDR2 FQGNSA.

In its sample, this clonotype was seen a few times. V and J are TRBV3-1 and TRBJ2-5; 13 bases are shared with TRBD2. The junction had 10 bases not matched to a gene; V was cut back by 1 base and J by 11 bases. Germline V lookup: CDR1 LGHDT, CDR2 YNNKEL (reference sequence). This CDR3 spans 16 amino acids. The CDR3 spells CASSQVGLAGVREQYF. CDR3 nucleotides: TGTGCCAGCAGCCAAGTTGGACTAGCGGGAGTGCGGGAGCAGTACTTC.

This clonotype was seen more than once but under ten times. This chain connects TRBV7-8 to TRBJ1-2; 7 bases match TRBD1. This CDR3 comprises 13 residues. V gave up 5 bases and J gave up 8 bases; unmatched junction bases: 8. From germline, CDR1 is SGHVS and CDR2 FQNEAQ. CDR3 nucleotides: TGTGCCAGCAGCCTCACAGGGGAAGGAGGCTACACCTTC. It specifies CASSLTGEGGYTF.

CDR3 amino acids: CASSLDWREQYF. The CDR3 DNA is TGTGCCAGCAGCTTGGACTGGCGCGAGCAGTACTTC. The V and J genes are TRBV5-6 and TRBJ2-5; no definite D call. The better agreement between TRBJ2-7 and the DNA end casts doubt on the J call. CDR3 length: 12 amino acids. Per the germline V gene, CDR1 is SGHDT and CDR2 is YYEEEE.

This rearrangement joins TRBV27 to TRBJ2-3; 7 bases align to TRBD1. The CDR3 extends over 17 amino acids. The V gene's germline CDR1 is MNHEY and CDR2 SMNVEV (reference sequence). The trim removed 7 bases at V and 3 bases at J, leaving 16 bases unmatched. The CDR3 region is CASILRGPGFMTDTQYF. CDR3 nucleotide sequence: TGTGCCAGCATCCTTAGGGGGCCCGGTTTCATGACAGATACGCAGTATTTT.

A remark on this clonotype: Sequence at one end of the junction differs from germline and may be a read error. This chain joins TRBV10-3 and TRBJ2-3; D remains ambiguous. The CDR3 consists of 12 residues. CDR1 ENHRY and CDR2 SYGVKD come from the germline V gene. The CDR3: CATSSSTDTQYF. CDR3 DNA sequence: TGTGCCACCAGTAGTAGCACAGATACGCAGTATTTT.

The gene calls are TRBV28 and TRBJ2-6, with 7 bases that match TRBD2. After removal of 4 bases from V and 3 bases from J, the junction contained 9 bases not matched to a gene. The V gene's germline CDR1 is MDHEN and CDR2 SYDVKM. The CDR3 has 17 amino acids. CDR3 in amino acids: CASSSTVGRGGANVLTF. CDR3 sequence (DNA): TGTGCCAGCAGTTCCACGGTGGGGAGGGGTGGGGCCAACGTCCTGACTTTC. Combining the CDR3 with reference TRBV28 and TRBJ2-6 gives the whole variable domain DVKVTQSSRYLVKRTGEKVFLECVQDMDHENMFWYRQDPGLGLRLIYFSYDVKMKEKGDIPEGYSVSREKKERFSLILESASTNQTSMYLCASSSTVGRGGANVLTFGAGSRLTVL.